This TCR beta chain was identified during a study of response to subunit inactivated influenza vaccine. TCRdb reprocessed the RT-PCR reads via MiXCR and lists one record per CDR3 protein. The sample shows about 570,000 distinct CDR3 sequences, about 11% of them seen only once. This sample was also put to use in a study of T cells expressing NK-cell markers. In that study: TCR beta cDNA was generated via 5'RACE template switching incorporating UMIs.

This TCR was sampled from a man in his fifties who received an inactivated influenza vaccine. The material was PBMCs from blood, obtained on the day of vaccination.

CDR3 sequence: CATSRGNIFTDTQYF. The CDR3 nucleotides read TGTGCCACCAGCAGGGGAAACATCTTCACAGATACGCAGTATTTT. This chain uses TRBV15 with TRBJ2-3; D not resolved. V lost 3 bases and J 2 bases, leaving 12 bases between the germline ends. This CDR3 is 15 amino acids long. The germline CDR1 and CDR2 sequences are LNHNV and YYDKDF (reference sequence).